The clone carrying this T cell receptor (beta chain) was seen a handful of times. This sample is part of a study of regulatory T cells in long-lasting Graves disease. To make TCR beta libraries, researchers used iRepertoire HTBI primers and Arm-PCR of CDR3 regions. TCRdb reanalysed the multiplex PCR reads using MiXCR and keeps one entry per CDR3 protein. The sample shows a few hundred thousand distinct CDR3 sequences, 23% of them seen only once. V lost 10 bases and J lost 4, with 22 bases in between. This CDR3 contains 15 residues. The germline V gene encodes CDR1 MNHEY and CDR2 SMNVEV (reference sequence). Time point indicated: persistent/refractory GD, antithyroid drugs over 5 years with positive TRAb. From RNA extracted from PBMCs, the TCR library was made.

Material: peripheral blood mononuclear cells (PBMCs), obtained when the disease was refractory, from a patient treated with antithyroid drugs. This receptor was obtained from a female donor with Graves disease. The genes are TRBV27 and TRBJ1-2; possibly TRBD1 for D (6 bases). In DNA form, the CDR3 reads TGTGCCACCCATCCTGCGGGGGGCTTCTTCTATGGCTACACCTTC. Its translation: CATHPAGGFFYGYTF.